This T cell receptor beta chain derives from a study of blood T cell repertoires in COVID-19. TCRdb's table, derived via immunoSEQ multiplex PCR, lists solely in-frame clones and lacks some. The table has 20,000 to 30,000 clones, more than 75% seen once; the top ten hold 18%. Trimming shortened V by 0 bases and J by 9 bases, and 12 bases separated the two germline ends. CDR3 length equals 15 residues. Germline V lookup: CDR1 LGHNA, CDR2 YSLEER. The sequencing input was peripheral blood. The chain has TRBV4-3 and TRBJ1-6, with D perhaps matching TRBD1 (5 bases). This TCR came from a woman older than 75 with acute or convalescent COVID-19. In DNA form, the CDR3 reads TGCGCCAGCAGCCAAGAGGCCCTGCAGGGTTCACCCCTCCACTTT. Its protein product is CASSQEALQGSPLHF.